This is a list of T cell receptor beta chains from one sample in a study of T cells in Graves' hyperthyroidism and ophthalmopathy. One entry per CDR3 protein results from TCRdb running MiXCR on the multiplex PCR reads. The sample lists approximately 530,000 distinct CDR3 sequences; around 20% were seen once. Material: blood. The source is a man between 35 and 55 years old with Graves' ophthalmopathy. Both conserved end residues are part of each CDR3. Each record gives: J gene, clone size, V gene, CDR3 protein. Size is stated for part of the rows, as once, few or many counts, or as a class when the clone is expanded.

J: TRBJ2-5; size: many; V: TRBV11-2; CDR3: CASSHPDWGKSQETQYF
J: TRBJ2-1; size: .; V: TRBV18; CDR3: CASSPGSVGGREQFF
J: TRBJ2-7; size: .; V: TRBV3-1; CDR3: CASRGQGRGEQYF
J: TRBJ2-4; size: few; V: TRBV28; CDR3: CASSLTRDQYF
J: TRBJ2-7; size: few; V: TRBV29-1; CDR3: CSVEDETPYEQYF
J: TRBJ2-7; size: many; V: TRBV2; CDR3: CASKTQGALHEQYF
J: TRBJ1-1; size: many; V: TRBV7-2; CDR3: CASSLGRASTEAFF
J: TRBJ1-3; size: .; V: TRBV27; CDR3: CASSFDLSSGNTIYF
J: TRBJ1-2; size: many; V: TRBV5-6; CDR3: CASSLNAAYYGYTF
J: TRBJ1-2; size: few; V: TRBV5-1; CDR3: CASSEGAYGYTF
J: TRBJ1-1; size: .; V: TRBV3-1; CDR3: CASSLQAMNTEAFF
J: TRBJ2-7; size: few; V: TRBV20-1; CDR3: CSGSGVEQYF
J: TRBJ1-2; size: .; V: TRBV7-2; CDR3: CASNSGSGYGYTF
J: TRBJ1-2; size: many; V: TRBV5-6; CDR3: CASIPLGRLEGYGYTF
J: TRBJ2-2; size: few; V: TRBV20-1; CDR3: CSAREVVTGELFF
J: TRBJ1-5; size: .; V: TRBV14; CDR3: CASSQDGGGRTSNQPQHF
J: TRBJ1-1; size: .; V: TRBV2; CDR3: CACRSTGTEAFF
J: TRBJ2-5; size: few; V: TRBV6-2/TRBV6-3; CDR3: CASSYTSRETQYF
J: TRBJ1-4; size: few; V: TRBV28; CDR3: CASSLPGANEKLFF
J: TRBJ1-1; size: many; V: TRBV11-2; CDR3: CASRRDRGLSNKAFF
J: TRBJ1-1; size: many; V: TRBV6-1; CDR3: CASTPGQGYTEAFF
J: TRBJ2-7; size: many; V: TRBV2; CDR3: CASRQGGLAGDYEQYF
J: TRBJ2-7; size: many; V: TRBV7-2; CDR3: CASSLLAGDPYEQYF
J: TRBJ2-2; size: few; V: TRBV6-1; CDR3: CASSLGGSGELFF
J: TRBJ1-5; size: .; V: TRBV6-1; CDR3: CASSPDNSNQPQHF
J: TRBJ1-1; size: many; V: TRBV18; CDR3: CASSPLAPMNTEAFF
J: TRBJ2-7; size: few; V: TRBV6-1; CDR3: CASSEAASGAPYEQYF
J: TRBJ2-7; size: .; V: TRBV20-1; CDR3: CSARAINRATTYEQYF
J: TRBJ2-3; size: once; V: TRBV4-1; CDR3: CASSQVLDTQYF
J: TRBJ2-7; size: many; V: TRBV7-2; CDR3: CAILPLVGGEQYF
J: TRBJ2-5; size: .; V: TRBV7-9; CDR3: CASYPPRREVRETQYF
J: TRBJ1-2; size: few; V: TRBV3-1; CDR3: CASSQAQALVYGYTF
J: TRBJ1-1; size: .; V: TRBV3-1; CDR3: CASSSPLSGTEAFF
J: TRBJ1-6; size: .; V: TRBV4-3; CDR3: CASRLNRGSNSPLHF
J: TRBJ2-1; size: .; V: TRBV13; CDR3: CASSLGRGGGQFF
J: TRBJ1-6; size: .; V: TRBV2; CDR3: CASTQGYASPLHF
J: TRBJ2-2; size: few; V: TRBV5-1; CDR3: CASSFSSGGQTGELFF
J: TRBJ1-4; size: .; V: TRBV19; CDR3: CAVPARGNEKLFF
J: TRBJ2-3; size: many; V: TRBV11-3; CDR3: CASSLTVADTQYF
J: TRBJ2-3; size: .; V: TRBV5-1; CDR3: CASSFYGLAGVTDTQYF
J: TRBJ2-7; size: .; V: TRBV28; CDR3: CASSTPGLATPYEQYF
J: TRBJ1-1; size: many; V: TRBV7-9; CDR3: CASSYGTENTEAFF
J: TRBJ1-1; size: .; V: TRBV6-2/TRBV6-3; CDR3: CASRGDRVTEAFF